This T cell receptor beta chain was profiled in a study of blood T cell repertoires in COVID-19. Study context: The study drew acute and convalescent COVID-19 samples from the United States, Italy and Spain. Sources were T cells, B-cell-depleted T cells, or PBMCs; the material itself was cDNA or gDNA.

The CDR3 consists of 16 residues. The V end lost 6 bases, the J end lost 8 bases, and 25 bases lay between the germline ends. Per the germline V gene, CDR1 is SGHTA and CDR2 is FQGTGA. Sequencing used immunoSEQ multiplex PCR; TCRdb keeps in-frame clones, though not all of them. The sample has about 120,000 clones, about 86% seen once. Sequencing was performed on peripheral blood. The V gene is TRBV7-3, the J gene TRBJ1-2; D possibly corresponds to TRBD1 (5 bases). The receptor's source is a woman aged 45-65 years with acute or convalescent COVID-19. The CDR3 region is CASSPQPDGGGNGYTF. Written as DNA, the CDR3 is TGTGCCAGCAGTCCCCAACCGGATGGGGGAGGGAACGGCTACACCTTC.